The source of this T cell receptor (beta chain) is a study of blood T cell repertoires in COVID-19. About the study: Collection of acute and convalescent COVID-19 samples took place in the United States, Italy and Spain.

Germline CDR1 is LNHDA and CDR2 is SQIVND (reference sequence). The V and J ends lost 7 bases and 4 bases, in that order; junction bases with no gene match: 9. CDR3 length: 14 amino acids. TCRdb's table, derived via immunoSEQ multiplex PCR, lists solely in-frame clones and lacks some. This table has about 170,000 clones, around nine tenths appearing once. This receptor was identified in a man aged 70 or older with acute or convalescent COVID-19. V and J are TRBV19 and TRBJ2-5; 7 bases match TRBD1. Sequencing was carried out using peripheral blood. CDR3: CASTQQGRGETQYF. CDR3 DNA: TGTGCCAGTACCCAACAGGGGCGCGGAGAGACCCAGTACTTC.